The 22 T cell receptor beta chains given below trace back to one sample, sequenced in a study of blood T cell repertoires in COVID-19. Assay used: immunoSEQ multiplex PCR; TCRdb lists only in-frame clones, some missing. The table records 55,000 to 85,000 clones, 90% of them present only once. The material sequenced was peripheral blood. The receptor source for this set is a young woman with acute or convalescent COVID-19.

This clone was recorded a few times. The chain is built from TRBV27 and TRBJ2-2; TRBD1 matches at 7 bases. The CDR3 contains 15 residues. The germline V gene encodes CDR1 MNHEY and CDR2 SMNVEV (reference sequence). After removal of 5 bases from V and 0 bases from J, the junction contained 3 bases not matched to a gene. The DNA of the CDR3 is TGTGCCAGCAGTCCCGGACAGGCGAACACCGGGGAGCTGTTTTTT. Translation gives CASSPGQANTGELFF.

The chain carries TRBV5-6 and TRBJ2-4; D is perhaps TRBD2 (5 bases). This CDR3 has 15 amino acids. Deletions cut 4 bases from V and 9 bases from J, with 20 bases between. Germline V gene lookup returns CDR1 SGHDT and CDR2 YYEEEE. The CDR3: CASSGEIPRRGIQYF. In DNA, the CDR3 is TGTGCCAGCAGCGGGGAGATACCCAGGCGAGGCATTCAGTACTTC.

This clone was found once. The CDR3 region is CASSLRDRVRDNEQFF. The DNA for the CDR3 is TGTGCCAGCAGTTTGCGGGACAGGGTTCGGGACAATGAGCAGTTCTTC. The chain joins TRBV28 to TRBJ2-1; 9 bases align to TRBD1. The V gene end was trimmed by 3 bases and the J gene end by 5 bases; junction bases not matched to a gene: 8. CDR1 MDHEN and CDR2 SYDVKM come from the germline V gene. The length of the CDR3 is 16 residues.

There are a few counts of this clone. The chain is built from TRBV7-2 and TRBJ1-5; D not resolved. Germline-derived CDR1 and CDR2 are SGHTA and FQGNSA. With 3 bases removed from V and 3 bases from J, the gap between germline ends came to 9 bases. This CDR3 region has 14 residues. CDR3 amino acids: CASSFVAVNQPQHF. CDR3 in DNA: TGTGCCAGCAGCTTTGTGGCAGTCAATCAGCCCCAGCATTTT.

The V and J genes are TRBV29-1 and TRBJ2-6; no definite D call. The germline V gene has CDR1 SQVTM and CDR2 ANQGSEA. V was shortened by 4 bases and J by 0 bases, with 4 bases between the two germline ends. The CDR3 consists of 13 residues. CDR3 protein: CSVASSGANVLTF. CDR3 DNA sequence: TGCAGCGTTGCCAGCTCTGGGGCCAACGTCCTGACTTTC.

DNA for the CDR3: TGCGCCAGCAGCCCGGAGGCAGCTTACCAAGAGACCCAGTACTTC. It yields the protein CASSPEAAYQETQYF. The chain recombines TRBV5-1 with TRBJ2-5; TRBD2 is a possible D gene (5 bases). The CDR3 loop spans 15 amino acids. V was trimmed by 4 bases and J by 0 bases, leaving 13 bases between them. Germline assignment: CDR1 SGHRS and CDR2 YFSETQ.

J is TRBJ2-7 and V is TRBV7-9; 10 bases match TRBD2. Per germline, CDR1 SEHNR and CDR2 FQNEAQ (reference sequence). V shed 6 bases and J 0 bases; nucleotides not matched to a gene: 5. The CDR3 covers 15 residues. The CDR3 bases are TGTGCCAGCAGTGCTAGCGGGAGATTCTCCTACGAGCAGTACTTC. Translating gives CASSASGRFSYEQYF.

The chain combines TRBV29-1 with TRBJ2-3; D may be TRBD2 (6 bases). The V and J ends lost 4 bases and 4 bases respectively, with 15 bases between them. The CDR3 spans 14 residues. Per germline, CDR1 SQVTM and CDR2 ANQGSEA. The DNA for the CDR3 is TGCAGCGTTGGGAGGGCAGAGAGGGCAGATACGCAGTATTTT. This codes for CSVGRAERADTQYF.

The chain employs TRBV30 and TRBJ2-7, with D perhaps TRBD2 (5 bases). Trimming pared 1 base from V and 0 bases from J, leaving 7 bases between. Germline V gene lookup returns CDR1 GTSNPN and CDR2 SVGIG (reference sequence). This CDR3 contains 13 residues. The CDR3 is CAWSDGNSYEQYF. CDR3 in DNA: TGTGCCTGGAGTGACGGGAACTCCTACGAGCAGTACTTC.

The CDR3 region is CASLVGPGWRYEQYF. Written as DNA, the CDR3 is TGTGCCAGCCTTGTTGGTCCCGGGTGGCGCTACGAGCAGTACTTC. V usage is TRBV2 and J usage is TRBJ2-7, with D unresolved. Between the trimmed V and J ends, which lost 8 bases and 3 bases, there was a span of 20 bases. This CDR3 is built from 15 residues. Germline CDR1 SNHLY, CDR2 FYNNEI.

This rearrangement joins TRBV9 to TRBJ1-1; D gene ambiguous. CDR1 is SGDLS, CDR2 YYNGEE, per germline. CDR3 length: 18 amino acids. V was shortened by 0 bases and J by 1 base, with 19 bases between the two germline ends. CDR3 DNA: TGTGCCAGCAGCGTAGCGGCCCCGGGAAGACTGACGAACACTGAAGCTTTCTTT. It is translated as CASSVAAPGRLTNTEAFF.

The chain recombines TRBV30 with TRBJ2-3; TRBD1 matches 7 bases. Germline V gene data show CDR1 as GTSNPN and CDR2 as SVGIG (reference sequence). V lost 3 bases to trimming and J lost 5 bases; unmatched junction nucleotides: 11. The CDR3 has 15 residues. The DNA of the CDR3 is TGTGCCTGGAGCTTCCGAGGGGGCCTGAGAGATACGCAGTATTTT. Protein: CAWSFRGGLRDTQYF.

V is TRBV6-6 and J is TRBJ1-3, with unresolved D. CDR3 length equals 16 residues. The V end lost 0 bases, the J end lost 0 bases, and 9 bases lay between the germline ends. The germline V gene has CDR1 MNHNY and CDR2 SVGAGI (reference sequence). CDR3 bases: TGTGCCAGCAGTTACTCGATGGCGGTCTCTGGAAACACCATATATTTT. Translating gives CASSYSMAVSGNTIYF.

The rearrangement links TRBV11-2 to TRBJ2-3; D remains ambiguous. This CDR3 contains 15 residues. Germline V gives CDR1 SGHAT, CDR2 FQNNGV. V shed 2 bases and J shed 0 bases, with 9 bases lying between them. The CDR3 sequence: CASSLILRSTDTQYF. CDR3 nucleotides: TGTGCCAGCAGCTTAATACTGCGAAGCACAGATACGCAGTATTTT.

The gene calls are TRBV28 and TRBJ1-4; unclear D gene. Trimming took 6 bases from V and 0 from J, leaving 17 bases between them. This CDR3 spans 17 amino acids. Germline CDR1 reads MDHEN; CDR2 reads SYDVKM. This CDR3 is CASSPPTVGTTNEKLFF. CDR3 DNA: TGTGCCAGCAGCCCCCCAACAGTGGGCACAACTAATGAAAAACTGTTTTTT.

The chain carries TRBV24-1 and TRBJ1-5, with 8 positions matching TRBD1. The CDR3 is 19 amino acids. The trim removed 3 bases at V and 4 bases at J, leaving 16 bases unmatched. Germline V gives CDR1 KGHDR, CDR2 SFDVKD. This CDR3 reads CATSDNLKGIDRGNQPQHF. CDR3 DNA: TGTGCCACCAGTGATAATTTAAAAGGTATTGACAGGGGAAATCAGCCCCAGCATTTT.

This sequence joins TRBV9 and TRBJ2-5; 7 bases agree with TRBD1. The CDR3 runs to 15 residues. After removal of 6 bases from V and 1 base from J, the junction contained 9 bases not matched to a gene. Per germline, CDR1 SGDLS and CDR2 YYNGEE. CDR3 amino acids: CASTKTGAPQETQYF. CDR3 DNA sequence: TGTGCCAGCACGAAAACAGGGGCTCCCCAAGAGACCCAGTACTTC.

This chain uses TRBV30 with TRBJ1-1; 7 positions match TRBD1. This CDR3 region has 14 residues. With V trimmed by 4 bases and J by 2 bases, 7 bases remained unmatched. Germline V gene data show CDR1 as GTSNPN and CDR2 as SVGIG (reference sequence). In DNA, the CDR3 is TGTGCCTGGAACCCTACAGGGGAAAACACTGAAGCTTTCTTT. Translated, it gives CAWNPTGENTEAFF.

This chain links TRBV7-9 with TRBJ1-3; perhaps TRBD1 as D (6 bases). From germline, CDR1 is SEHNR and CDR2 FQNEAQ (reference sequence). Trimming took off 5 bases at V and 1 base at J, with 15 bases between the two ends. The CDR3 runs to 16 residues. In DNA, the CDR3 is TGTGCCAGCAGCATGGACAGTCGCCTATCTGGAAACACCATATATTTT. It codes for CASSMDSRLSGNTIYF.

V gene TRBV19 combines with J gene TRBJ1-3; no clear D. V lost 5 bases to trimming and J lost 4 bases, with 12 bases between them. CDR1 LNHDA and CDR2 SQIVND come from the germline V gene (reference sequence). CDR3 size: 14 residues. The CDR3 region is CASSLQAFGNTIYF. DNA of the CDR3: TGTGCCAGTAGTCTCCAGGCCTTCGGAAACACCATATATTTT.

This chain uses TRBV11-2 with TRBJ1-3; D may be TRBD1 (5 bases). Germline CDR1 is SGHAT and CDR2 is FQNNGV. CDR3 length: 12 residues. Trimming cost V 7 bases and J 3 bases, with 7 bases left between them. The CDR3 sequence is CASTDSGNTIYF. The CDR3 DNA sequence: TGTGCCAGCACAGACAGTGGAAACACCATATATTTT.

The chain is built from TRBV21-1 and TRBJ1-4; TRBD1 is the table's D call and was not checked against the DNA. TRBV21-1 is tagged as a pseudogene. CDR3 length: 19 residues. CDR3: CASSKCSPGQGATNEKLFF. The CDR3 DNA reads TGTGCCAGCAGCAAATGCTCTCCGGGACAGGGTGCAACTAATGAAAAACTGTTTTTT.